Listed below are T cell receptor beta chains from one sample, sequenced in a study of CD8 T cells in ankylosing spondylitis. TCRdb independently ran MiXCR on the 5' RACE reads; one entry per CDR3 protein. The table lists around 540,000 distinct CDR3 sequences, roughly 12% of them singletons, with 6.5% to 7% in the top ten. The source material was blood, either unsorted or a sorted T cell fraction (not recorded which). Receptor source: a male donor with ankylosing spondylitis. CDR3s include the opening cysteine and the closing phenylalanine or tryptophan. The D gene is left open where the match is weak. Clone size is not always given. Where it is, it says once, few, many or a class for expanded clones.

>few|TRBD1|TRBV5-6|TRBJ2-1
CASSLGQGPLGQFF
TGTGCCAGCAGCTTGGGACAGGGACCTCTGGGGCAGTTCTTC
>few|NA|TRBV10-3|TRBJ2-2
CAISDWGDTGELFF
TGTGCCATCAGTGATTGGGGGGACACCGGGGAGCTGTTTTTT
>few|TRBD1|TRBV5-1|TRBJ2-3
CASSDRGDTQYF
TGCGCCAGCAGCGACAGGGGGGATACGCAGTATTTT
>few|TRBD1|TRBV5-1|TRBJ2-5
CASSLLGQASGETQYF
TGCGCCAGCAGCTTGCTTGGACAGGCCTCCGGGGAGACCCAGTACTTC
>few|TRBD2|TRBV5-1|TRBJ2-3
CASSLALAASTDTQYF
TGCGCCAGCAGCTTAGCACTAGCGGCTAGCACAGATACGCAGTATTTT
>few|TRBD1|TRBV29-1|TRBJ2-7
CSVHRGLEQYF
TGCAGCGTCCACAGGGGGCTCGAGCAGTACTTC
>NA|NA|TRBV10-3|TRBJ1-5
CAISEGGPGTKIQPQHF
TGTGCCATCAGTGAGGGGGGGCCCGGGACAAAAATCCAGCCCCAGCATTTT
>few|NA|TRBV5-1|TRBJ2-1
CASSPQGSQLGDEQFF
TGCGCCAGCAGCCCCCAAGGGAGCCAGCTGGGGGATGAGCAGTTCTTC
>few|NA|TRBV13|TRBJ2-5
CASSSVQETQYF
TGTGCCAGCAGCAGCGTCCAAGAGACCCAGTACTTC
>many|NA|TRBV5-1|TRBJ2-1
CASSAGGDEQFF
TGCGCCAGCAGCGCCGGAGGGGATGAGCAGTTCTTC
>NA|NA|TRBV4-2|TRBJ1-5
CASSPWDSNQPQHF
TGTGCCAGCAGCCCTTGGGACAGCAATCAGCCCCAGCATTTT
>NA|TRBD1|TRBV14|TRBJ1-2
CASSQVAGDRGPNYGYTF
TGTGCCAGCAGCCAAGTCGCCGGAGACAGGGGCCCTAACTATGGCTACACCTTC
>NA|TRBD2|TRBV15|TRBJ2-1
CATSRTPGEGLVKTEQFF
TGTGCCACCAGCAGAACTCCGGGGGAGGGCCTTGTAAAAACTGAGCAGTTCTTC
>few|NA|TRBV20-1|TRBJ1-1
CSASPGTTVNTEAFF
TGCAGTGCTAGCCCCGGGACGACTGTGAACACTGAAGCTTTCTTT
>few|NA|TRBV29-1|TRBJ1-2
CSVEETYYGYTF
TGCAGCGTTGAAGAGACCTACTATGGCTACACCTTC
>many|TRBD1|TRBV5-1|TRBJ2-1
CASSLDGTGRYNEQFF
TGCGCCAGCAGCTTGGACGGGACAGGTCGCTACAATGAGCAGTTCTTC
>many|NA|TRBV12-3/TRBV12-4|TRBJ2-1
CASKYRPDFTDNEQFF
TGTGCCAGTAAATATCGGCCAGACTTTACCGACAATGAGCAGTTCTTC
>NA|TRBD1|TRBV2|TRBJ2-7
CASKRQGGFYEQYF
TGTGCCAGCAAGAGACAGGGGGGGTTCTACGAGCAGTACTTC
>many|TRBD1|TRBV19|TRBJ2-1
CASAGQGVNEQFF
TGTGCCAGTGCCGGACAGGGCGTCAATGAGCAGTTCTTC
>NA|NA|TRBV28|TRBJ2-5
CASTRGTSVWTQYF
TGTGCCAGCACACGAGGGACCTCGGTTTGGACCCAGTACTTC
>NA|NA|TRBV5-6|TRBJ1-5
CASSLALRTPDQPQHF
TGTGCCAGCAGCTTGGCCCTGCGGACACCCGATCAGCCCCAGCATTTT
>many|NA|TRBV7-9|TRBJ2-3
CASRAGSGTDTQYF
TGTGCCAGCAGGGCAGGGTCGGGCACAGATACGCAGTATTTT
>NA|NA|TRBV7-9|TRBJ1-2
CASSKDVLAVGSGGYTF
TGTGCCAGCAGCAAAGACGTGTTGGCGGTGGGGTCTGGGGGCTACACCTTC
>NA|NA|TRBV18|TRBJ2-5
CASSPDSGETQYF
TGTGCCAGCTCACCGGACAGCGGAGAGACCCAGTACTTC
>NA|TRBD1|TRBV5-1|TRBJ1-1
CASRGQGQNTEAFF
TGCGCCAGCAGGGGACAGGGGCAGAACACTGAAGCTTTCTTT
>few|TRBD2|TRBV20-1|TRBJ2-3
CSAHRGEGLDTQYF
TGCAGTGCCCACCGAGGGGAGGGCTTAGATACGCAGTATTTT
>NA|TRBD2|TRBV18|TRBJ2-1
CASSPPAGGNEQFF
TGTGCCAGCTCACCACCTGCCGGGGGGAATGAGCAGTTCTTC
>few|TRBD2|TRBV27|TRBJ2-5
CASSLWSSGGPQETQYF
TGTGCCAGCAGTTTATGGTCGTCGGGAGGGCCCCAAGAGACCCAGTACTTC
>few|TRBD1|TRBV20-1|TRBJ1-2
CSARIRTGSYGYTF
TGCAGTGCTAGGATTCGGACAGGGTCCTATGGCTACACCTTC
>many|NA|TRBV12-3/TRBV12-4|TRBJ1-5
CASSFIGPRWPQHF
TGTGCCAGCAGTTTTATTGGGCCTCGGTGGCCCCAGCATTTT
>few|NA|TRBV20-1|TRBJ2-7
CSAVPSGRSYEQYF
TGCAGTGCTGTACCAAGCGGGCGCTCCTACGAGCAGTACTTC
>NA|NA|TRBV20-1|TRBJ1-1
CSARDAMNTEAFF
TGCAGTGCGCGGGACGCAATGAACACTGAAGCTTTCTTT
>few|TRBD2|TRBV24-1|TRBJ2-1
CATSDPGLGYYNEQFF
TGTGCCACCAGTGACCCAGGACTAGGTTACTACAATGAGCAGTTCTTC
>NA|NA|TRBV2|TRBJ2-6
CASDTYSGANVLTF
TGTGCCAGCGACACCTACTCTGGGGCCAACGTCCTGACTTTC
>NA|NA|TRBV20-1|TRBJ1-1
CSAPKRGEAFF
TGCAGTGCCCCAAAGAGGGGGGAAGCTTTCTTT
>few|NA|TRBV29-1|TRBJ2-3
CSAEGTTGARSSTDTQYF
TGCAGCGCCGAGGGGACCACGGGAGCGCGCTCTAGCACAGATACGCAGTATTTT
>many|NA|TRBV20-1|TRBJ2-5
CSARDLDSPDGTQYF
TGCAGTGCTAGAGATTTGGACTCACCCGATGGGACCCAGTACTTC
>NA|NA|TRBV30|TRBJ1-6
CAWRQGTPLHF
TGTGCCTGGAGGCAGGGAACTCCCCTCCACTTT
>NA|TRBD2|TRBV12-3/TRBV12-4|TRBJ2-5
CASTEVGGREIRETQYF
TGTGCCAGCACCGAGGTCGGAGGGCGGGAGATTCGGGAGACCCAGTACTTC
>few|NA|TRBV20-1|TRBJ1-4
CSADSGEKLFF
TGCAGTGCCGACAGTGGAGAAAAACTGTTTTTT
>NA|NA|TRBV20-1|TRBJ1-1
CSASKGNMNTEAFF
TGCAGTGCTTCTAAGGGGAATATGAACACTGAAGCTTTCTTT
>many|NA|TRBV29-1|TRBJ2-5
CSVDKSVQETQYF
TGCAGCGTTGATAAATCCGTTCAAGAGACCCAGTACTTC